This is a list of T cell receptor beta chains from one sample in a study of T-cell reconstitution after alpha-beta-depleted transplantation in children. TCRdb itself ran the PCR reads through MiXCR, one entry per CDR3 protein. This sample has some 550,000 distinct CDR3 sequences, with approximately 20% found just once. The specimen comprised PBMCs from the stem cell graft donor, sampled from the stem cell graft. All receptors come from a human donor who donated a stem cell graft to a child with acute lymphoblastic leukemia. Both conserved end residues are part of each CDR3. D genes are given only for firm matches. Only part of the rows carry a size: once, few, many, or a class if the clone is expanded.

CDR3aa: CASSPVSLAQHISYNEQFF; CDR3nt: TGCGCCAGCAGTCCTGTCTCCCTAGCTCAACACATATCCTACAATGAGCAGTTCTTC; d_gene: NA; abundance: few; v_gene: TRBV5-1; j_gene: TRBJ2-1
CDR3aa: CATSSGMNTEAFF; CDR3nt: TGTGCCACCAGCAGTGGCATGAACACTGAAGCTTTCTTT; d_gene: NA; abundance: NA; v_gene: TRBV15; j_gene: TRBJ1-1
CDR3aa: CASTTGAAMNTGELFF; CDR3nt: TGTGCCAGCACCACCGGGGCGGCTATGAACACCGGGGAGCTGTTTTTT; d_gene: NA; abundance: NA; v_gene: TRBV6-1; j_gene: TRBJ2-2
CDR3aa: CASSLVTRVTEAFF; CDR3nt: TGTGCCAGCAGCTTAGTGACCAGGGTCACTGAAGCTTTCTTT; d_gene: NA; abundance: NA; v_gene: TRBV7-2; j_gene: TRBJ1-1
CDR3aa: CASSLSLAAYEQYF; CDR3nt: TGTGCCAGCAGTTTATCACTAGCGGCCTACGAGCAGTACTTC; d_gene: TRBD2; abundance: NA; v_gene: TRBV27; j_gene: TRBJ2-7
CDR3aa: CASSRGQRETQYF; CDR3nt: TGTGCCAGCAGCCGAGGGCAGAGAGAGACCCAGTACTTC; d_gene: NA; abundance: few; v_gene: TRBV4-2; j_gene: TRBJ2-5
CDR3aa: CASSKPRATHGNQPQHF; CDR3nt: TGTGCCAGCAGCAAACCCCGGGCCACCCATGGCAATCAGCCCCAGCATTTT; d_gene: NA; abundance: NA; v_gene: TRBV21-1; j_gene: TRBJ1-5
CDR3aa: CASRTDSTYEQYF; CDR3nt: TGTGCCAGCAGAACGGACTCAACCTACGAGCAGTACTTC; d_gene: NA; abundance: NA; v_gene: TRBV5-4; j_gene: TRBJ2-7
CDR3aa: CAISGDQDTQYF; CDR3nt: TGTGCCATCAGTGGGGACCAAGATACGCAGTATTTT; d_gene: NA; abundance: NA; v_gene: TRBV10-3; j_gene: TRBJ2-3
CDR3aa: CASKIAGGYEQYF; CDR3nt: TGTGCCAGCAAAATAGCGGGGGGCTACGAGCAGTACTTC; d_gene: TRBD2; abundance: NA; v_gene: TRBV12-3/TRBV12-4; j_gene: TRBJ2-7
CDR3aa: CSATVSTEAFF; CDR3nt: TGCAGTGCTACAGTCTCCACTGAAGCTTTCTTT; d_gene: NA; abundance: NA; v_gene: TRBV20-1; j_gene: TRBJ1-1
CDR3aa: CASSKDSLFSGANVLTF; CDR3nt: TGTGCCAGTAGTAAAGACAGTTTATTCTCTGGGGCCAACGTCCTGACTTTC; d_gene: NA; abundance: NA; v_gene: TRBV19; j_gene: TRBJ2-6
CDR3aa: CASSATGQYNSPLHF; CDR3nt: TGTGCCAGCAGCGCGACAGGGCAGTATAATTCACCCCTCCACTTT; d_gene: TRBD1; abundance: NA; v_gene: TRBV7-9; j_gene: TRBJ1-6
CDR3aa: CAWSGGNSNQPQHF; CDR3nt: TGTGCCTGGAGTGGGGGTAATAGCAATCAGCCCCAGCATTTT; d_gene: NA; abundance: NA; v_gene: TRBV30; j_gene: TRBJ1-5
CDR3aa: CASSMTGEGSPLHF; CDR3nt: TGTGCCAGCAGTATGACAGGGGAGGGTTCACCCCTCCACTTT; d_gene: TRBD1; abundance: few; v_gene: TRBV12-3/TRBV12-4; j_gene: TRBJ1-6
CDR3aa: CASSIGQSYGYTF; CDR3nt: TGCGCCAGCAGCATTGGACAGAGCTATGGCTACACCTTC; d_gene: NA; abundance: few; v_gene: TRBV5-1; j_gene: TRBJ1-2
CDR3aa: CAIRDSYEQYF; CDR3nt: TGTGCCATCAGGGATTCCTACGAGCAGTACTTC; d_gene: NA; abundance: few; v_gene: TRBV10-3; j_gene: TRBJ2-7
CDR3aa: CATAHLIDRLNEKLFF; CDR3nt: TGTGCCACCGCCCATTTAATCGACCGCCTTAATGAAAAACTGTTTTTT; d_gene: NA; abundance: NA; v_gene: TRBV15; j_gene: TRBJ1-4
CDR3aa: CASSLGGNRPDTQYF; CDR3nt: TGTGCCAGCAGTTTAGGCGGCAATCGGCCGGATACGCAGTATTTT; d_gene: NA; abundance: few; v_gene: TRBV12-3/TRBV12-4; j_gene: TRBJ2-3
CDR3aa: CASSFLIPTSGRFDTQYF; CDR3nt: TGTGCCAGCAGTTTCCTCATCCCCACTAGCGGGAGGTTCGATACGCAGTATTTT; d_gene: TRBD2; abundance: NA; v_gene: TRBV12-3/TRBV12-4; j_gene: TRBJ2-3
CDR3aa: CASSSTGTIYNEQFF; CDR3nt: TGTGCCAGCAGTTCTACGGGGACTATCTACAATGAGCAGTTCTTC; d_gene: TRBD2; abundance: NA; v_gene: TRBV6-5; j_gene: TRBJ2-1
CDR3aa: CASSSTLRDGYEQYF; CDR3nt: TGTGCCAGCAGTTCCACCCTCCGGGACGGCTACGAGCAGTACTTC; d_gene: NA; abundance: few; v_gene: TRBV12-3/TRBV12-4; j_gene: TRBJ2-7
CDR3aa: CSARDPENTGELFF; CDR3nt: TGCAGTGCTAGAGATCCAGAGAACACCGGGGAGCTGTTTTTT; d_gene: NA; abundance: few; v_gene: TRBV20-1; j_gene: TRBJ2-2
CDR3aa: CASSFVAPGQGDEQFF; CDR3nt: TGCGCCAGCAGCTTCGTGGCACCGGGACAGGGGGATGAGCAGTTCTTC; d_gene: TRBD1; abundance: few; v_gene: TRBV5-1; j_gene: TRBJ2-1
CDR3aa: CASSPRASDYEQYF; CDR3nt: TGTGCCAGCTCACCTAGGGCTAGCGACTACGAGCAGTACTTC; d_gene: NA; abundance: few; v_gene: TRBV18; j_gene: TRBJ2-7
CDR3aa: CASSLVGGGPGQGFYEQYF; CDR3nt: TGTGCCAGCAGCTTAGTCGGCGGGGGCCCGGGACAGGGTTTCTACGAGCAGTACTTC; d_gene: TRBD1; abundance: few; v_gene: TRBV11-1; j_gene: TRBJ2-7
CDR3aa: CSVRVTKSGNTIYF; CDR3nt: TGCAGCGTGAGGGTAACGAAATCTGGAAACACCATATATTTT; d_gene: NA; abundance: few; v_gene: TRBV29-1; j_gene: TRBJ1-3
CDR3aa: CASSLGQLSVDTQYF; CDR3nt: TGTGCCAGCAGCTTGGGACAGCTATCAGTAGATACGCAGTATTTT; d_gene: TRBD1; abundance: few; v_gene: TRBV7-9; j_gene: TRBJ2-3
CDR3aa: CASSKRPVNQPQHF; CDR3nt: TGTGCCAGCAGCAAAAGACCGGTAAATCAGCCCCAGCATTTT; d_gene: NA; abundance: NA; v_gene: TRBV7-8; j_gene: TRBJ1-5
CDR3aa: CASSSTGTGRWGGYTF; CDR3nt: TGTGCCAGCAGCTCAACCGGGACAGGGAGGTGGGGTGGCTACACCTTC; d_gene: TRBD1; abundance: NA; v_gene: TRBV28; j_gene: TRBJ1-2
CDR3aa: CAWSKIVNQPQHF; CDR3nt: TGTGCCTGGAGTAAGATCGTCAATCAGCCCCAGCATTTT; d_gene: NA; abundance: few; v_gene: TRBV30; j_gene: TRBJ1-5
CDR3aa: CASSLELLRQTFTLVPEQYF; CDR3nt: TGCGCCAGCAGCTTGGAGTTATTGAGACAGACATTTACCCTCGTACCCGAGCAGTACTTC; d_gene: NA; abundance: many; v_gene: TRBV5-1; j_gene: TRBJ2-7
CDR3aa: CASSLRVRAGNTGELFF; CDR3nt: TGTGCCAGCAGTTTAAGGGTTCGTGCAGGGAACACCGGGGAGCTGTTTTTT; d_gene: NA; abundance: few; v_gene: TRBV27; j_gene: TRBJ2-2
CDR3aa: CASTLAYEQYF; CDR3nt: TGTGCCAGCACCTTAGCTTACGAGCAGTACTTC; d_gene: NA; abundance: NA; v_gene: TRBV5-6; j_gene: TRBJ2-7
CDR3aa: CSAGGSRATQPQHF; CDR3nt: TGCAGTGCGGGGGGGAGCAGGGCAACTCAGCCCCAGCATTTT; d_gene: NA; abundance: few; v_gene: TRBV20-1; j_gene: TRBJ1-5
CDR3aa: CASSPAAGGGNEQFF; CDR3nt: TGTGCCAGCAGCCCAGCAGCGGGAGGGGGCAATGAGCAGTTCTTC; d_gene: TRBD2; abundance: many; v_gene: TRBV3-1; j_gene: TRBJ2-1
CDR3aa: CASSPPGQFEAFF; CDR3nt: TGTGCCAGCTCACCCCCGGGACAGTTTGAAGCTTTCTTT; d_gene: TRBD1; abundance: NA; v_gene: TRBV18; j_gene: TRBJ1-1
CDR3aa: CASRIRTGPGYTF; CDR3nt: TGTGCCAGCAGGATACGGACAGGGCCTGGCTACACCTTC; d_gene: TRBD1; abundance: few; v_gene: TRBV12-3/TRBV12-4; j_gene: TRBJ1-2
CDR3aa: CASSQERYEQYF; CDR3nt: TGTGCCAGCAGCCAAGAAAGGTACGAGCAGTACTTC; d_gene: NA; abundance: NA; v_gene: TRBV4-2; j_gene: TRBJ2-7
CDR3aa: CASSHSSGTRGDNEQFF; CDR3nt: TGTGCCAGCAGCCACTCCTCAGGGACTAGGGGGGACAATGAGCAGTTCTTC; d_gene: TRBD2; abundance: NA; v_gene: TRBV7-2; j_gene: TRBJ2-1
CDR3aa: CASSGRTGLGANVLTF; CDR3nt: TGTGCCAGCAGCGGGCGGACAGGCCTCGGGGCCAACGTCCTGACTTTC; d_gene: TRBD1; abundance: NA; v_gene: TRBV7-7; j_gene: TRBJ2-6
CDR3aa: CASSESGLAGGPDFFYEQYF; CDR3nt: TGTGCCAGCAGTGAGTCCGGACTAGCGGGAGGGCCGGATTTCTTTTACGAGCAGTACTTC; d_gene: TRBD2; abundance: few; v_gene: TRBV25-1; j_gene: TRBJ2-7
CDR3aa: CASSRGDSPYEQYF; CDR3nt: TGCGCCAGCAGCCGCGGGGACAGTCCTTACGAGCAGTACTTC; d_gene: NA; abundance: few; v_gene: TRBV5-1; j_gene: TRBJ2-7
CDR3aa: CASSYSFNEQFF; CDR3nt: TGTGCCAGCAGTTACTCGTTTAATGAGCAGTTCTTC; d_gene: NA; abundance: NA; v_gene: TRBV6-5; j_gene: TRBJ2-1
CDR3aa: CASSQQGYEQYF; CDR3nt: TGTGCCAGCAGTCAACAGGGATACGAGCAGTACTTC; d_gene: NA; abundance: many; v_gene: TRBV6-5; j_gene: TRBJ2-7
CDR3aa: CSARAWGQGPNTEAFF; CDR3nt: TGCAGTGCTAGAGCCTGGGGACAGGGGCCGAACACTGAAGCTTTCTTT; d_gene: TRBD1; abundance: NA; v_gene: TRBV20-1; j_gene: TRBJ1-1
CDR3aa: CASSQDRASYNEQFF; CDR3nt: TGTGCCAGCAGCCAAGACAGGGCTTCCTACAATGAGCAGTTCTTC; d_gene: TRBD1; abundance: NA; v_gene: TRBV7-3; j_gene: TRBJ2-1
CDR3aa: CASSPILRRGTDTQYF; CDR3nt: TGTGCCAGCAGCCCAATTCTAAGGAGAGGCACAGATACGCAGTATTTT; d_gene: NA; abundance: NA; v_gene: TRBV7-9; j_gene: TRBJ2-3
CDR3aa: CASSSGLSSYNEQFF; CDR3nt: TGTGCCAGCAGCTCGGGACTCAGCTCCTACAATGAGCAGTTCTTC; d_gene: NA; abundance: NA; v_gene: TRBV13; j_gene: TRBJ2-1
CDR3aa: CASSLLAGAEPVAFF; CDR3nt: TGTGCCAGCAGCTTACTAGCGGGAGCTGAACCCGTTGCGTTCTTC; d_gene: TRBD2; abundance: NA; v_gene: TRBV7-9; j_gene: TRBJ2-1
CDR3aa: CSVGSNEQFF; CDR3nt: TGCAGCGTTGGGAGCAATGAGCAGTTCTTC; d_gene: NA; abundance: few; v_gene: TRBV29-1; j_gene: TRBJ2-1
CDR3aa: CASRGQPSTDTQYF; CDR3nt: TGCGCCAGCCGCGGACAGCCTAGCACAGATACGCAGTATTTT; d_gene: NA; abundance: NA; v_gene: TRBV5-1; j_gene: TRBJ2-3
CDR3aa: CASSPGQGAPYEQYF; CDR3nt: TGCGCCAGCAGCCCCGGACAGGGGGCCCCCTACGAGCAGTACTTC; d_gene: TRBD1; abundance: few; v_gene: TRBV5-1; j_gene: TRBJ2-7
CDR3aa: CASSRNRDTNYGYTF; CDR3nt: TGTGCCAGCAGTCGAAACCGGGACACCAACTATGGCTACACCTTC; d_gene: NA; abundance: NA; v_gene: TRBV6-1; j_gene: TRBJ1-2
CDR3aa: CASSSGTGASNTEAFF; CDR3nt: TGCGCCAGCAGCTCGGGGACAGGGGCCTCGAACACTGAAGCTTTCTTT; d_gene: TRBD1; abundance: NA; v_gene: TRBV5-1; j_gene: TRBJ1-1